The 20 T cell receptor beta chains reported below all come from one sample, sequenced in a study of shared clonotypes between healthy human individuals. Sequencing was performed with immunoSEQ multiplex PCR; in TCRdb, only in-frame clones are kept and a portion is missing. Here the sample spans roughly 490,000 clones, around 80% being singletons. The sequencing input was PBMCs. These receptors were obtained from a woman aged 40 to 50 in good health. Some clones in this sample may be carry-over from other donors' samples.

The chain employs TRBV2 and TRBJ1-5; D is ambiguous. Germline loops: CDR1 SNHLY, CDR2 FYNNEI. The CDR3 extends over 13 amino acids. The V gene lost 2 bases and the J gene lost 6 bases, with 8 bases spanning the gap. The CDR3 loop is CASSEIRVQPQHF. The CDR3 region has the DNA TGTGCCAGCAGTGAAATTAGGGTTCAGCCCCAGCATTTT.

The sample holds many counts of this clone. A read error may produce the germline difference seen at one junction end. Other DNA sequences in this sample translate to the same CDR3. V usage is TRBV6-1 and J usage is TRBJ2-7, with D possibly being TRBD2 (6 bases). This CDR3 has 13 residues. CDR1 is MNHNS, CDR2 SASEGT, per germline. The CDR3 reads CASSDAGLDGGSF. DNA for the CDR3: TGTGCCAGCAGTGATGCCGGGCTGGATGGGGGGTCATTC.

This clone was counted a few times. The V call is TRBV5-6, the J call TRBJ1-1; D call uncertain. Germline CDR1 SGHDT, CDR2 YYEEEE. The germline V and J ends were trimmed by 0 bases and 5 bases, with 11 bases remaining between them. The CDR3 covers 14 residues. As DNA, the CDR3 is TGTGCCAGCAGCTTGGGCAGCGGAGCTACTGAAGCTTTCTTT. Amino acids: CASSLGSGATEAFF.

V and J are TRBV7-8 and TRBJ2-7; 13 bases agree with TRBD2. Germline V gene data show CDR1 as SGHVS and CDR2 as FQNEAQ. The CDR3 length is 16 residues. Trimming at V came to 6 bases and at J to 1 base, leaving 6 bases not matched to a gene. The CDR3: CASRLALAGGSYEQYF. CDR3 in DNA: TGTGCCAGCAGACTGGCACTAGCGGGAGGGTCCTACGAGCAGTACTTC.

The chain recombines TRBV28 with TRBJ1-5; TRBD1 is a possible D gene (6 bases). The CDR3 runs 16 residues. V was clipped by 5 bases and J by 6 bases, with 20 bases between them. Per the germline V gene, CDR1 is MDHEN and CDR2 is SYDVKM. The CDR3 loop is CASSRNREARIQPQHF. The CDR3 bases are TGTGCCAGCAGTAGAAACAGGGAGGCCCGCATTCAGCCCCAGCATTTT.

This sequence joins TRBV28 and TRBJ1-2; TRBD1 aligns across 10 bases. Germline-derived CDR1 and CDR2 are MDHEN and SYDVKM. CDR3 length: 15 amino acids. The V and J ends lost 7 bases and 4 bases, in that order; junction bases with no gene match: 9. CDR3 sequence (DNA): TGTGCCAGCATTATGGGACAGGGGATTTCCTATGGCTACACCTTC. It is translated as CASIMGQGISYGYTF.

This clone was counted a single time. The sample carries other DNA sequences with the same CDR3. The gene calls are TRBV15 and TRBJ2-1; D gene ambiguous. CDR3 length: 12 residues. V lost 0 bases and J 6 bases, leaving 3 bases between the germline ends. The germline V gene encodes CDR1 LNHNV and CDR2 YYDKDF (reference sequence). For the CDR3, the DNA is TGTGCCACCAGCAGAGATCTCAATGAGCAGTTCTTC. This sequence encodes CATSRDLNEQFF.

The genes are TRBV11-2 and TRBJ1-2, with TRBD1 matching over 7 bases. Trimming at V came to 6 bases and at J to 3 bases, leaving 10 bases not matched to a gene. Germline lookup yields CDR1 SGHAT and CDR2 FQNNGV. CDR3 size: 15 residues. CDR3 nucleotides: TGTGCCAGCAGATCTCCGGGACAGAAGTACTATGGCTACACCTTC. As protein: CASRSPGQKYYGYTF. Full variable domain (missing parts from reference TRBV11-2 and TRBJ1-2): EAGVAQSPRYKIIEKRQSVAFWCNPISGHATLYWYQQILGQGPKLLIQFQNNGVVDDSQLPKDRFSAERLKGVDSTLKIQPAKLEDSAVYLCASRSPGQKYYGYTFGSGTRLTVV.

The gene calls are TRBV4-1 and TRBJ2-3; 8 bases agree with TRBD1. V shed 0 bases, J shed 6 bases, and the junction held 5 bases outside the gene matches. This CDR3 comprises 15 residues. The V gene's germline CDR1 is MGHRA and CDR2 YSYEKL. The CDR3 sequence is CASSQDWTGSDTQYF. CDR3 in DNA: TGCGCCAGCAGCCAAGATTGGACAGGGTCCGATACGCAGTATTTT.

The rearrangement uses TRBV7-2 and TRBJ2-5, with TRBD1 as a possible D gene (5 bases). CDR1 and CDR2 from the germline V gene are SGHTA and FQGNSA. The CDR3 length is 13 residues. The V gene lost 3 bases and the J gene lost 5 bases, with 10 bases spanning the gap. The CDR3, as DNA: TGTGCCAGCAGCTTCAGGGTGGGTGAGACCCAGTACTTC. Encoded protein: CASSFRVGETQYF.

The chain links TRBV6-5 to TRBJ1-1, with D possibly matching TRBD1 (6 bases). Germline V CDR1 and CDR2: MNHEY, SVGAGI. This CDR3 contains 14 residues. Trimming stripped 4 bases from V and 6 bases from J, with 15 bases between. The CDR3 DNA sequence: TGTGCCAGCAGTTCCTTTCAGGGGAGGGCTGAAGCTTTCTTT. Translation: CASSSFQGRAEAFF.

The V and J genes are TRBV7-2 and TRBJ1-1; 7 bases align to TRBD1. Germline assignment: CDR1 SGHTA and CDR2 FQGNSA. V lost 3 bases, J lost 4 bases, and 8 bases stayed unmatched. CDR3 size: 15 residues. CDR3 region: CASSFRTGVGTEAFF. CDR3 nucleotide sequence: TGTGCCAGCAGCTTCCGAACAGGGGTGGGCACTGAAGCTTTCTTT.

The chain couples TRBV29-1 to TRBJ2-1; D not certain. From germline, CDR1 is SQVTM and CDR2 ANQGSEA. The length of the CDR3 is 12 residues. The germline V and J ends were trimmed by 4 bases and 13 bases, with 17 bases remaining between them. The CDR3 coding sequence is TGCAGCGTTGTCCCGGCGTCTGTTGATCAGTTCTTC. It yields the protein CSVVPASVDQFF.

The chain carries TRBV5-1 and TRBJ2-7; 7 nucleotides align to TRBD1. Germline V gene data show CDR1 as SGHRS and CDR2 as YFSETQ. The CDR3 loop spans 14 amino acids. V was pared by 0 bases and J by 3 bases, with 3 bases of the junction left unmatched. CDR3 sequence: CASSLGTGCYEQYF. The CDR3 bases are TGCGCCAGCAGCTTGGGGACAGGATGCTACGAGCAGTACTTC. The whole variable domain, remainder taken from reference TRBV5-1 and TRBJ2-7, is KAGVTQTPRYLIKTRGQQVTLSCSPISGHRSVSWYQQTPGQGLQFLFEYFSETQRNKGNFPGRFSGRQFSNSRSEMNVSTLELGDSALYLCASSLGTGCYEQYFGPGTRLTVT.

The V call is TRBV7-8, the J call TRBJ2-7; D remains unclear. The V end was cut by 4 bases, the J end by 0 bases, with 13 bases between. Looked up from germline, CDR1 is SGHVS and CDR2 is FQNEAQ. The CDR3 is 15 amino acids. The DNA of the CDR3 is TGTGCCAGCAGCTCACCACCCGGGTTCTCCTACGAGCAGTACTTC. Protein sequence: CASSSPPGFSYEQYF.

V usage is TRBV5-1 and J usage is TRBJ2-1; D is uncertain. The CDR3 has 18 amino acids. The germline V and J ends were trimmed by 7 bases and 3 bases, with 26 bases remaining between them. Germline CDR1 SGHRS, CDR2 YFSETQ. CDR3 sequence reads: CASASPSGTPFIYNEQFF. CDR3 DNA: TGCGCCAGCGCTTCCCCCAGTGGAACGCCGTTTATCTACAATGAGCAGTTCTTC. The whole variable domain, remainder taken from reference TRBV5-1 and TRBJ2-1, is KAGVTQTPRYLIKTRGQQVTLSCSPISGHRSVSWYQQTPGQGLQFLFEYFSETQRNKGNFPGRFSGRQFSNSRSEMNVSTLELGDSALYLCASASPSGTPFIYNEQFFGPGTRLTVL.

V usage is TRBV6-1 and J usage is TRBJ1-5; TRBD1 is a possible D gene (5 bases). This CDR3 spans 15 amino acids. Looked up from germline, CDR1 is MNHNS and CDR2 is SASEGT. V gave up 0 bases and J gave up 5 bases, with 11 bases separating them. The CDR3 loop is CASSEAKGQDQPQHF. CDR3 in DNA: TGTGCCAGCAGTGAAGCCAAGGGGCAAGATCAGCCCCAGCATTTT.

The chain has TRBV15 and TRBJ2-3, with 8 positions matching TRBD1. CDR1 is LNHNV and CDR2 is YYDKDF in the germline V gene (reference sequence). Trimming at V came to 3 bases and at J to 6 bases, leaving 11 bases not matched to a gene. The CDR3 totals 16 residues. The CDR3 DNA sequence: TGTGCCACCAGCAGCAGGGGGCACGGGAAGAGGGATACGCAGTATTTT. Translating gives CATSSRGHGKRDTQYF.

The rearrangement uses TRBV10-2 and TRBJ2-1; TRBD1 matches at 9 bases. This CDR3 is 14 amino acids long. Germline CDR1 reads WSHSY; CDR2 reads SAAADI. With 6 bases clipped from V and 6 bases from J, the junction kept 6 bases outside the gene matches. DNA of the CDR3: TGCGCCAGCAGACCGGGACAGGGATTCAATGAGCAGTTCTTC. This encodes CASRPGQGFNEQFF.

The chain carries TRBV6-5 and TRBJ2-7, with TRBD2 matching 8 bases. V was clipped by 1 base and J by 0 bases; unmatched bases: 2. The CDR3 is 15 residues long. From germline, CDR1 is MNHEY and CDR2 SVGAGI. DNA for the CDR3: TGTGCCAGCAGTTACTTAGCGGGAAGCTCCTACGAGCAGTACTTC. This translates into CASSYLAGSSYEQYF.